This T cell receptor (beta chain) is from a study of metastatic and nonmetastatic thyroid tumors. Study-wide context: Malignant thyroid and benign thyroid patients provided blood and tumor or nodule tissue whose repertoires were compared.

Germline V gene sequence: CDR1 LNHNV, CDR2 YYDKDF (reference sequence). The V end lost 0 bases, the J end lost 7 bases, and 10 bases lay between the germline ends. There are 13 residues in the CDR3. The entire patient cohort was treatment-naive prior to thyroid surgery. Overall study results and limits: Relative to benign nodules, malignant thyroid tumors were reportedly characterized by significantly elevated TCR beta diversity in blood and tumor.

Original methodology: Differences in CDR3 between clinicopathological groups were drawn on to build a classifier intended to discriminate distant-metastatic papillary thyroid cancer patients. TCRdb re-clonotyped the PCR reads through MiXCR. These V and J calls rely on TCRdb rather than the paper's analysis. The sample records around 26,000 clones, around 20% being singletons. In regard to this clone: Its specificity is unknown.

The sequence came from a female donor with papillary thyroid cancer or a benign thyroid nodule (not recorded which). Some clones in this sample may be carry-over from other donors' samples. The chain combines TRBV15 with TRBJ2-7; possible D gene TRBD1, 5 bases. The specimen was adjacent normal tissue. The CDR3 reads CATSRDRAGEQYF. The CDR3 region has the DNA TGTGCCACCAGCAGAGACAGGGCAGGGGAGCAGTACTTC.